The next 21 T cell receptor beta chains were all read from a single sample in a study of blood T cell repertoires in COVID-19. Sequenced by immunoSEQ multiplex PCR; TCRdb stores in-frame clones only, minus some. The sample has about 200,000 clones, 70% to 90% seen once; the top ten hold 0.9% to 0.95%. Sample: peripheral blood. Every receptor here comes from a man aged 55 to 70 with COVID-19, enrolled during active disease.

The chain joins TRBV3-1 (or the pseudogene TRBV3-2) to TRBJ1-2; 9 bases fit TRBD1. Germline lookup yields CDR1 LGHDT and CDR2 YNNKEL (reference sequence). V shed 3 bases and J 1 base; nucleotides not matched to a gene: 9. This CDR3 has 17 residues. CDR3: CASSQMEGQGVNYGYTF. CDR3 DNA sequence: TGTGCCAGCAGCCAGATGGAGGGACAGGGAGTTAACTATGGCTACACCTTC.

The chain couples TRBV6-5 to TRBJ1-1; 8 positions match TRBD1. Germline-derived CDR1 and CDR2 are MNHEY and SVGAGI. With 0 bases clipped from V and 7 bases from J, the junction kept 4 bases outside the gene matches. This CDR3 region has 14 residues. CDR3 sequence (DNA): TGTGCCAGCAGTTACTCCAACAGGGGGATTGAAGCTTTCTTT. This encodes CASSYSNRGIEAFF.

This clone was seen a few times. The chain joins TRBV28 to TRBJ1-2; no definite D call. V was shortened by 5 bases and J by 9 bases, with 13 bases between the two germline ends. CDR3 length: 12 residues. CDR1 is MDHEN, CDR2 SYDVKM, per germline. The CDR3 DNA sequence: TGTGCCAGCAGTCCCGCAGCGGGGAGCTACACCTTC. Amino acid sequence: CASSPAAGSYTF.

The CDR3 bases are TGCGCCAGCAGTAATCCTGGGGATAGGGGGCTATCCTACAATGAGCAGTTCTTC. Its protein product is CASSNPGDRGLSYNEQFF. The gene calls are TRBV10-1 and TRBJ2-1, with 7 bases fitting TRBD1. V lost 5 bases and J lost 1; bases outside the gene matches: 14. CDR1 WNHNN and CDR2 SYGVQD come from the germline V gene (reference sequence). CDR3 size: 18 residues.

Only one count was recorded for this clone. The CDR3 region is CASSPQGATGYTF. CDR3 in DNA: TGTGCCAGCAGTCCCCAGGGGGCGACAGGCTACACCTTC. The genes are TRBV6-2 or TRBV6-3 and TRBJ1-2, with TRBD1 matching over 8 bases. The germline CDR1 and CDR2 sequences are MNHEY and SVGEGT. V shed 5 bases and J 8 bases; nucleotides not matched to a gene: 7. The CDR3 consists of 13 residues.

V is TRBV30 and J is TRBJ1-5; D is possibly TRBD1 (6 bases). Germline values: CDR1 GTSNPN, CDR2 SVGIG (reference sequence). The CDR3 has 14 residues. Deletions cut 3 bases from V and 2 bases from J, with 11 bases between. Here the CDR3 DNA reads TGTGCCTGGAGGCCAAAGGGGGGCAATCAGCCCCAGCATTTT. Its translation is CAWRPKGGNQPQHF.

The genes are TRBV5-1 and TRBJ2-7; D is perhaps TRBD1 (5 bases). From germline, CDR1 is SGHRS and CDR2 YFSETQ. Trimming took 7 bases from V and 1 from J, leaving 15 bases between them. The CDR3 consists of 14 residues. CDR3 sequence: CASGSGAGSYEQYF. The DNA for the CDR3 is TGCGCCAGCGGTTCTGGGGCAGGGTCCTACGAGCAGTACTTC.

This CDR3 reads CASSYGDRVNQPQHF. The DNA of the CDR3 is TGTGCCAGCAGTTATGGGGACAGGGTGAATCAGCCCCAGCATTTT. V is TRBV6-6 and J is TRBJ1-5; TRBD1 aligns across 9 bases. Germline lookup yields CDR1 MNHNY and CDR2 SVGAGI (reference sequence). V gave up 3 bases and J gave up 4 bases; unmatched junction bases: 4. The CDR3 length is 15 residues.

This clone was recorded only once. The chain has TRBV4-2 and TRBJ1-1; D is ambiguous. The germline V and J ends were trimmed by 1 base and 3 bases, with 6 bases remaining between them. The V gene's germline CDR1 is LGHNA and CDR2 YNFKEQ. The CDR3 has 13 amino acids. In DNA, the CDR3 is TGTGCCAGCAGCCAAGTACGCGACACTGAAGCTTTCTTT. Protein product: CASSQVRDTEAFF.

There are a few counts of this clone. The CDR3 is CASSSGQGLMNTEAFF. CDR3 nucleotides: TGTGCCAGCAGCTCAGGACAGGGACTCATGAACACTGAAGCTTTCTTT. The chain is built from TRBV7-6 and TRBJ1-1; 8 bases map to TRBD1. The V segment lost 4 bases and the J segment 0 bases; nucleotides outside the gene matches: 7. Germline V gene lookup returns CDR1 SGHVS and CDR2 FNYEAQ. This CDR3 spans 16 amino acids.

The chain is built from TRBV7-9 and TRBJ2-2; TRBD1 is a possible D gene (6 bases). The CDR3 loop spans 15 amino acids. Trimming removed 2 bases at V and 5 bases at J, with 12 bases between. Germline V gene data show CDR1 as SEHNR and CDR2 as FQNEAQ (reference sequence). The CDR3 is CASSLRQGRTGELFF. The CDR3 bases are TGTGCCAGCAGCTTACGGCAGGGGCGGACCGGGGAGCTGTTTTTT.

This chain connects TRBV5-1 to TRBJ1-2, with a tentative D call TRBD1 (5 bases). This CDR3 spans 14 amino acids. Germline lookup yields CDR1 SGHRS and CDR2 YFSETQ. Trimming stripped 0 bases from V and 3 bases from J, with 9 bases between. The CDR3 loop is CASSLDLGHYGYTF. The CDR3 nucleotides read TGCGCCAGCAGCTTGGATCTGGGGCACTATGGCTACACCTTC.

The chain recombines TRBV28 with TRBJ1-5; D is possibly TRBD1 (6 bases). Germline V CDR1 and CDR2: MDHEN, SYDVKM. CDR3 length: 17 residues. The germline V and J ends were trimmed by 5 bases and 4 bases, with 21 bases remaining between them. The CDR3 sequence: CASSHKTGHVTNQPQHF. CDR3 nucleotide sequence: TGTGCCAGCAGTCATAAGACGGGACATGTTACTAATCAGCCCCAGCATTTT.

The chain has TRBV2 and TRBJ1-2; D perhaps matches TRBD1 (6 bases). The CDR3 loop spans 15 amino acids. The germline gives CDR1 SNHLY, CDR2 FYNNEI. Trimming took 8 bases from V and 2 from J, leaving 18 bases between them. CDR3 bases: TGTGCCAGCCATCTTGGGTTAACAGGGAACTATGGCTACACCTTC. Protein: CASHLGLTGNYGYTF. The full variable domain, its missing parts supplied by reference TRBV2 and TRBJ1-2, is EPEVTQTPSHQVTQMGQEVILRCVPISNHLYFYWYRQILGQKVEFLVSFYNNEISEKSEIFDDQFSVERPDGSNFTLKIRSTKLEDSAMYFCASHLGLTGNYGYTFGSGTRLTVV.

There are a few counts of this clone. The V and J genes are TRBV5-1 and TRBJ1-6, with unresolved D. Trimming took off 3 bases at V and 10 bases at J, with 17 bases between the two ends. CDR1 is SGHRS and CDR2 is YFSETQ in the germline V gene. This CDR3 is built from 15 residues. CDR3 amino acids: CASSSRSGEFSPLHF. Written as DNA, the CDR3 is TGCGCCAGCAGCTCCCGCTCTGGAGAATTCTCACCCCTCCACTTT.

In its sample, this clone was seen once. The gene calls are TRBV4-3 and TRBJ1-6; TRBD1 matches at 8 bases. The CDR3 covers 15 residues. With V trimmed by 4 bases and J by 7 bases, 6 bases remained unmatched. The germline V gene encodes CDR1 LGHNA and CDR2 YSLEER. The CDR3 here is CASSPDRGWNSPLHF. CDR3 nucleotide sequence: TGCGCCAGCAGCCCTGACAGGGGATGGAATTCACCCCTCCACTTT.

The CDR3 spells CASSFGTEAFF. The CDR3 nucleotides read TGTGCCAGCAGCTTCGGGACTGAAGCTTTCTTT. The chain combines TRBV7-2 with TRBJ1-1; D is unresolved. The CDR3 contains 11 residues. V was shortened by 3 bases and J by 5 bases, with 4 bases between the two germline ends. The V gene's germline CDR1 is SGHTA and CDR2 FQGNSA.

The rearrangement links TRBV11-3 to TRBJ2-1; perhaps TRBD2 as D (6 bases). The CDR3 is made up of 14 amino acids. Germline V CDR1 and CDR2: SGHNT, YENEEA. Trimming cost V 1 base and J 3 bases, with 7 bases left between them. The CDR3 nucleotides read TGTGCCAGCAGCTTAGGTAGCGGCTACAATGAGCAGTTCTTC. It specifies CASSLGSGYNEQFF.

V and J are TRBV5-1 and TRBJ2-1; 7 bases fit TRBD2. V dropped 3 bases and J dropped 3; count of bases not matched to a gene: 6. This CDR3 has 15 amino acids. CDR1 is SGHRS, CDR2 YFSETQ, per germline. This CDR3 reads CASSSLAAVYNEQFF. In DNA form, the CDR3 reads TGCGCCAGCAGCTCTCTAGCGGCGGTCTACAATGAGCAGTTCTTC.

Comment on this clone: A junction boundary mismatches the germline segment, possibly from a read error. Distinct nucleotide sequences in the sample also encode this CDR3. This sequence joins TRBV4-2 and TRBJ1-1, with TRBD1 as a possible D gene (6 bases). Germline values: CDR1 LGHNA, CDR2 YNFKEQ. CDR3 size: 16 residues. The CDR3 DNA is TGTGCCAGCAGCCAGGAAAGGACAGACGGGAACACTGAAGCCTTCTTT. This sequence encodes CASSQERTDGNTEAFF.

The chain combines TRBV4-1 with TRBJ2-2; D unresolved. CDR1 is MGHRA and CDR2 is YSYEKL in the germline V gene. The V end was cut by 2 bases, the J end by 6 bases, with 10 bases between. This CDR3 comprises 14 residues. The CDR3 spells CASSQRSPSGELFF. The CDR3 nucleotides are TGCGCCAGCAGCCAACGTAGCCCGTCCGGGGAGCTGTTTTTT.